The T cell receptor beta chain described here comes from a study of identical twins. Trimming took 2 bases from V and 2 from J, leaving 18 bases between them. CDR3 size: 17 residues. Germline CDR1 is WSHSY and CDR2 is SAAADI. Addition of a universal primer site occurred through template switching, and cDNA carried unique molecular identifiers. TCRdb re-derived calls from the 5' RACE reads in MiXCR, one entry per CDR3 protein. The profile shows around 340,000 distinct CDR3 sequences, roughly an eighth of them singletons. Study-wide findings and caveats: Conclusions were drawn cross-sectionally by statistical analysis, without following the same donors. Excess twin sharing in beta out-of-frame sequences was weaker.

On this clonotype: No antigen is known for it.

This same sample was also taken into another study, of yellow fever vaccine responses in identical twins. This second report adds: Twin vaccine T cell responses reportedly seemed partly convergent, partly personalized.

The material sequenced was CD8+ T cells sorted from blood. The sequence came from a woman aged 18-30 years in good health. V gene TRBV10-2 combines with J gene TRBJ1-2; D is uncertain. The CDR3, as DNA: TGCGCCAGCAGTGAGCCGAAGGGCAGGCGAACGAACTATGGCTACACCTTC. Protein sequence: CASSEPKGRRTNYGYTF.